This TCR beta chain was identified in a study of T cells in Graves' hyperthyroidism and ophthalmopathy (dated by TCRdb to 2018 to 2020). As for the study more broadly: To identify distinguishing TCR V-J signatures, a discovery cohort of around 98 patients was used, comprising some 43 with Graves' ophthalmopathy and around 57 with stable Graves' hyperthyroidism. Prospective prediction of ophthalmopathy was tested in an independent validation cohort consisting of about 19 hyperthyroidism patients and around 17 patients who later progressed to ophthalmopathy. The 100 discovery patients were randomly split 7:3 into training and test sets. In about 6 Graves' hyperthyroidism patients, the study also compared T-cell repertoires from thyroid tissue with T-cell repertoires from blood. After sampling, hyperthyroidism patients received methimazole starting at 30 mg daily, and ophthalmopathy patients received high-dose intravenous methylprednisolone. The paper reports TCR Vbeta CDR3 sequencing of about 140 peripheral blood samples: some 41 ophthalmopathy, under 80 hyperthyroidism and roughly 17 progressor patients.

Overall results and qualifications from the work: Most expanded thyroid clonotypes (frequency above 0.001) were also detected in blood, a finding suggesting that blood repertoires may reflect thyroid immune responses. No statistical method was used to fix the sample size in advance, and group allocation was not hidden from the investigators. During validation, the model predicted progression to ophthalmopathy a median of approximately 6 months ahead of onset, with 60% to 71% sensitivity and around 73% specificity. A model built on a 13 V-J signature distinguished ophthalmopathy from stable hyperthyroidism, reaching 85% to 90% sensitivity and about 81% specificity in cross-validation and 80%/75% in testing.

Amplification of TCR beta CDR3 regions was carried out from RNA transcripts. The first round of RT-PCR for the TCR CDR3 was performed with the HTBI primer set and the Qiagen OneStep RT-PCR kit. The libraries were constructed in a second round of multiplex PCR and then size-selected and purified. Libraries were sequenced paired-end with 100 bp reads on an Illumina HiSeq2000. The published analysis was carried out like this. SOAPnuke was used to process the raw data, removing reads that contained adapters or uncalled bases, had a mean Phred below 15, or lacked an exact match to the constant primer or identifier. COPE v1.2.5 was used to merge the high-quality paired reads, and each unique nucleotide sequence was defined as a clonotype. MiTCR v1.1 was used to align the clonotypes against IMGT TRBV, TRBD and TRBJ reference segments. Analysis was restricted to V-J combinations with a frequency above 0.0001, which covered 99.2% of repertoires. A TCS score was defined as the ratio of F50 (clonal expansion) to E x V (chaos), with BLOSUM62-based TCRdist applied between CDR3 peptides within each V-J. Welch's t-statistics and random forest reduced around 550 V-J features to fewer than 15, which were used in a naive Bayes classifier (R e1071). Thyroid-blood repertoire similarity was quantified with the Morisita-Horn index. TCRdb ran its own pipeline on the public reads, namely fastp trimming at Q25 and MiXCR clone calling, and kept in-frame beta chains. One record per CDR3 amino acid sequence lists the most common genes and DNA. The V and J calls follow TCRdb's processing rather than the paper's. Across this sample there are hundreds of thousands of distinct CDR3 sequences, with about 45% seen only once. 6.5% to 9% of the sample goes to the ten largest clones.

There are a few counts of this clonotype. The clone's antigen remains unknown. No clone much larger than this one lies a single base away; base qualities are absent. Any patient with an uncontrolled infection, another autoimmune disease, pregnancy or lactation was excluded. Clinical symptoms, serum thyroxine and TRAb, thyroid ultrasound, and orbital computed tomography formed the basis for the diagnoses. Trizol reagent was used to extract total RNA, and RNA quality was then checked on an Agilent 2100 Bioanalyzer. This TCR came from an adult man with Graves' disease, either hyperthyroidism or ophthalmopathy (not recorded which). The sample was peripheral blood or thyroid tissue (not recorded which).

The DNA reads TGTGCCAGTACCGACACCCCCGGGGGCAGGGTGAACACTGAAGCTTTCTTT. Translated, this gives CASTDTPGGRVNTEAFF. The sequence is built from TRBV19 and TRBJ1-1, with TRBD1 as a weak D call on 6 bases. V is cut by 7 bases and J by 0 bases, and the space between the germline ends is 21 bases. From the cysteine up to the phenylalanine, the CDR3 has a length of 17 residues. The only DNA kept is the CDR3, 51 bases in frame from the first base. CDR1 is given as LNHDA and CDR2 as SQIVND, both from the germline V gene (reference sequence).